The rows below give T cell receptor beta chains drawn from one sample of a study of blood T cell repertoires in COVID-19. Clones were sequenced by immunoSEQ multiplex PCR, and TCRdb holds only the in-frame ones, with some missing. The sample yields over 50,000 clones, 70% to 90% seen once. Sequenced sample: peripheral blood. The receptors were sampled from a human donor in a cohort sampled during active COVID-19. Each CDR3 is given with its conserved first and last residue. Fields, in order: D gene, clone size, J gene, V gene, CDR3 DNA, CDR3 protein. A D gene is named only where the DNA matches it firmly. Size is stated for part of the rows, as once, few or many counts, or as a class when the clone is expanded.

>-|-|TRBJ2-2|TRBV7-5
TGTGCCAGAAGTCGTGGACAGAGTTCGAACACCGGGGAGCTGTTTTTT
CARSRGQSSNTGELFF
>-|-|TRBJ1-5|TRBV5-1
TGCGCCAGCAGCAGCACCGGGACACAGGATCAGCCCCAGCATTTT
CASSSTGTQDQPQHF
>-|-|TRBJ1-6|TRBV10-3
TGTGCCATCAGTGAGTCGGGGGGGCTAGGATCACCCCTCCACTTT
CAISESGGLGSPLHF
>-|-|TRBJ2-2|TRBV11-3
TGTGCCAGCAGCGCGGGCAGGAGGACCGGGGAGCTGTTTTTT
CASSAGRRTGELFF
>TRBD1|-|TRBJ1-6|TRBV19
TGTGCCAGTAGCTCCGGGACAGGGGGCCATAATTCACCCCTCCACTTT
CASSSGTGGHNSPLHF
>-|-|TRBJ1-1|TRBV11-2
TGTGCCAGCAGCCTAGCAAAACAGGGACAGAACACTGAAGCTTTCTTT
CASSLAKQGQNTEAFF
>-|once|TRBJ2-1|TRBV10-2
TGCGCCAGCAGTGAGGCCTACTCGCCTGAGCAGTTCTTC
CASSEAYSPEQFF
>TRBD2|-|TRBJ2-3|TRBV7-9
TGTGCCAGCAATAGCCGAGCGGGAGGGTCGACAGATACGCAGTATTTT
CASNSRAGGSTDTQYF
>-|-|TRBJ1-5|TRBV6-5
TGTGCCAGCAGGAACGGGGGGAAGCCCCAGCATTTT
CASRNGGKPQHF
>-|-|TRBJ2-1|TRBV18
TGTGCCAGCTCACGGCCCCCCTACAATGAGCAGTTCTTC
CASSRPPYNEQFF
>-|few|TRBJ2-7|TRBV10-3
TGTGCCATCAGTGAGCGGGGGGCACCAACCGGCGAGCAGTACTTC
CAISERGAPTGEQYF
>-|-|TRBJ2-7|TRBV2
TGTGCCAGCAGGCAGGCCTACGAGCAGTACTTC
CASRQAYEQYF
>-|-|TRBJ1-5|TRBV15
TGTGCCACCAGCAGAGAGGGCTTTGGTAATCAGCCCCAGCATTTT
CATSREGFGNQPQHF
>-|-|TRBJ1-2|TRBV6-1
TGTGCCAGCAGTGATGGGGCTTGGCGGGGCTACACCTTC
CASSDGAWRGYTF
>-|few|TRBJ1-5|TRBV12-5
TGTGCTAGTGGTTTGGCCCGGTGGGGGGGAGGCAATCAGCCCCAGCATTTT
CASGLARWGGGNQPQHF
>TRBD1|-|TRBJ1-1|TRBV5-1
TGCGCCAGCAGCTTGGCCCCAGGGGGCATGAACACTGAAGCTTTCTTT
CASSLAPGGMNTEAFF
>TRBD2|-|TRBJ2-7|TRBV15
TGTGCCACCAGCAGAGCACGACTAGCAGCCCCCTCCTACGAGCAGTACTTC
CATSRARLAAPSYEQYF
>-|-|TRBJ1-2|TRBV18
TGTGCCAGCTCGCCCACAGGGTCGGATGGCTACACCTTC
CASSPTGSDGYTF
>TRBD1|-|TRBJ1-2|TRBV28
TGTGCCAGCAGTCACGCTACTCCTGGACAGGCCTCCTATGGCTACACCTTC
CASSHATPGQASYGYTF
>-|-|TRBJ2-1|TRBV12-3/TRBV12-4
TGTGCCAGCAGTAGCCAACAGGGCAATGAGCAGTTCTTC
CASSSQQGNEQFF
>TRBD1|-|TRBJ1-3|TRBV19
TGTGCCACCGACCCCGGGACAGGGGCTGGAAACACCATATATTTT
CATDPGTGAGNTIYF
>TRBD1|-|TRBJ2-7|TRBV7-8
TGTGCCAGCAGCCTAGACAGGGGCAACGAGCAGTACTTC
CASSLDRGNEQYF
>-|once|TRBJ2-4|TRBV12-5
TGTGCTAGTGGTTTGAACTTGAACATTCAGTACTTC
CASGLNLNIQYF
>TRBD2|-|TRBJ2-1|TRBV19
TGTGCCAGCACTAGCGGGGGGGCAGGGGATGAGCAGTTCTTC
CASTSGGAGDEQFF
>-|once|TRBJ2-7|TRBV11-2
TGTGCCAGCAGCTTAGCCAGATATGTTTTCTACGAGCAGTACTTC
CASSLARYVFYEQYF
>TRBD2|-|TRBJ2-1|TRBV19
TGTGCCAGTACCCTCCTGGCGGGAGGTTTGAATGAGCAGTTCTTC
CASTLLAGGLNEQFF
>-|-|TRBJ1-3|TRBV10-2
TGCGCCAGCAGCCGACAAACCGGAAACACCATATATTTT
CASSRQTGNTIYF
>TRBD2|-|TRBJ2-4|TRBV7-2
TGTGCCAGCAGCTTGTATCCGGGAGGAGCCAAAAACATTCAGTACTTC
CASSLYPGGAKNIQYF
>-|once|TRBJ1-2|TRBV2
TGTGCCAGCAGCCTGGGGGGGCTTGGCTACACCTTC
CASSLGGLGYTF
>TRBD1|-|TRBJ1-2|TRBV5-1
TGCGCCAGCAGCTTGACAGGGGGAGAGAGCTATGGCTACACCTTC
CASSLTGGESYGYTF
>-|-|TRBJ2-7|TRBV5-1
TGCGCCAGCAGCTTGGCCGTCTCCTACGAGCAGTACTTC
CASSLAVSYEQYF
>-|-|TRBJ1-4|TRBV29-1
TGCAGCGTGGAACAGGGTAACAATGAAAAACTGTTTTTT
CSVEQGNNEKLFF
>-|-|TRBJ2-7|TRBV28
TGTGCCAGCAGAGTTAGGGGATCAGGAAATCCCTACGAGCAGTACTTC
CASRVRGSGNPYEQYF
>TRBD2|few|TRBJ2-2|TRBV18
TGTGCCAGCTCACTCCTTGCGGGAGGGGACACCGGGGAGCTGTTTTTT
CASSLLAGGDTGELFF
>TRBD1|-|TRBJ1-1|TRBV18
TGTGCCAGCTCACCCGGACAGGGCAACACTGAAGCTTTCTTT
CASSPGQGNTEAFF
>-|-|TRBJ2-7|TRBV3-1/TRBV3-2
TGTGCCAGCAGCCAAGTCCAGGGTACCCTCTACGAGCAGTACTTC
CASSQVQGTLYEQYF
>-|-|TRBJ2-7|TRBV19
TGTGCCAGTAGTATTCGGGGGTTGATCTACGAGCAGTACTTC
CASSIRGLIYEQYF
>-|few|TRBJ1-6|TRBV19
TGTGCCAGTAATCCCACAGCCCCGAATATAGAATCCCTCCACTTT
CASNPTAPNIESLHF
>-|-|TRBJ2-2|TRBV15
TGTGCCACCAGCAGAGATCCCCGGAACACCGGGGAGCTGTTTTTT
CATSRDPRNTGELFF
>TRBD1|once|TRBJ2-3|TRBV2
TGTGCCAGCAGCACCGGGACAGGGGGTGGAGATACGCAGTATTTT
CASSTGTGGGDTQYF
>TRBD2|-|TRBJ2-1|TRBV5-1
TGCGCCAGCAGCCTCAGTAGTAGCGGGGGGGTCAATGAGCAGTTCTTC
CASSLSSSGGVNEQFF
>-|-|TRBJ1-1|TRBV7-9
TGTGCCAGCAGCTTAGCGGATCAGGGGAGGGCTGAAGCTTTCTTT
CASSLADQGRAEAFF
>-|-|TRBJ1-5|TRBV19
TGTGCCAGTACCATCGGGCAGGGATACGATCAGCCCCAGCATTTT
CASTIGQGYDQPQHF
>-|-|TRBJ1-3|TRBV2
TGTGCCAGCAGTGAAGAGGAGGGGTTCGAGTCTTACTACTCTGGAAACACCATATATTTT
CASSEEEGFESYYSGNTIYF
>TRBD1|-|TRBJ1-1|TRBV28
TGTGCCGCATGCGGACAGGGGCTAGTCGGCACTGAAGCTTTCTTT
CAACGQGLVGTEAFF
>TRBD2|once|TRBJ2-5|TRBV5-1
TGCGCCAGCAGCCGGATCGGGACTAGTCAAGAGACCCAGTACTTC
CASSRIGTSQETQYF
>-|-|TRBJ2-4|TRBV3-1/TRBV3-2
TGTGCCAGCAGCCCTGCTTGGGGGCGCAGTAAACTTTCCAAAAACATTCAGTACTTC
CASSPAWGRSKLSKNIQYF
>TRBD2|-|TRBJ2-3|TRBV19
TGTGCCAGTAGTTCAAGACTAGCGGGAGACACAGATACGCAGTATTTT
CASSSRLAGDTDTQYF
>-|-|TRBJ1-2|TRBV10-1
TGCGCCAGCATAAGGTTGTCAGCGAGCACCTTC
CASIRLSASTF
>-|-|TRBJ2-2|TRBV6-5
TGTGCCAGCAGCCCACTAGCGAACACCGGGGAGCTGTTTTTT
CASSPLANTGELFF
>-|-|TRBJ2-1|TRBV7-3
TGTGCCAGCAGCCCCGTGGGGGGTTACAATGAGCAGTTCTTC
CASSPVGGYNEQFF
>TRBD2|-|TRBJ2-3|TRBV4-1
TGCGCCAGCAGCCACCCAGGACTAGCGGGAGGGCCAGGGGATACGCAGTATTTT
CASSHPGLAGGPGDTQYF
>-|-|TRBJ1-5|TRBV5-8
TGTGCCAGCAGCTTGTGGGCAGGGCGTAGCAATCAGCCCCAGCATTTT
CASSLWAGRSNQPQHF
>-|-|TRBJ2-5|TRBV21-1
TGTGCCAGCAGCTCGCCCGGGACTAGCGGGAGGCCCCGGGAGCCGTACTTC
CASSSPGTSGRPREPYF